This T cell receptor beta chain was recovered during a study of cytomegalovirus exposure and HLA in healthy donors. Germline V lookup: CDR1 SGHDN, CDR2 FVKESK. The CDR3 has 14 amino acids. With V trimmed by 5 bases and J by 7 bases, 11 bases remained unmatched. Profiled with immunoSEQ multiplex PCR; TCRdb holds only in-frame clones, not every one. This repertoire shows approximately 220,000 clones, roughly 89% found once; its top ten account for 2.6%. The specimen was PBMCs. The chain has TRBV14 and TRBJ2-7; TRBD2 agrees at 7 bases. This TCR was sampled from a man between 18 and 29 years old in good health and CMV-seronegative. Written as DNA, the CDR3 is TGTGCCAGCAGCTCCCTGGGAGGGGCTGGTGAGCAGTACTTC. It codes for CASSSLGGAGEQYF.